This T cell receptor beta chain was captured by sequencing in a study of Ad26.COV2.S vaccination and SARS-CoV-2 variants. The treatment denotes: around 19 received Ad26.COV2.S at low or high dose, single or two shots; about 5 received placebo; per-sample allocation not given. Samples analyzed were those drawn on day 63 after the first vaccine or placebo injection. This CDR3 contains 15 residues. Germline V gives CDR1 MDHEN, CDR2 SYDVKM. The V and J ends lost 2 bases and 3 bases respectively, with 11 bases between them. Profiled with immunoSEQ multiplex PCR; TCRdb holds only in-frame clones, not every one. The sample has roughly 400,000 clones; 90% are singletons.

J is TRBJ1-5 and V is TRBV28, with D unresolved. This clonotype was obtained from a person between 18 and 60 years old who received the Ad26.COV2.S COVID-19 vaccine or a placebo. The specimen was peripheral blood, collected in a trial of Ad26.COV2.S vaccine versus placebo. CDR3 sequence reads: CASSLGPANNQPQHF. The DNA of the CDR3 is TGTGCCAGCAGTTTAGGGCCAGCAAACAATCAGCCCCAGCATTTT. The full variable domain, completed using reference TRBV28 and TRBJ1-5, is DVKVTQSSRYLVKRTGEKVFLECVQDMDHENMFWYRQDPGLGLRLIYFSYDVKMKEKGDIPEGYSVSREKKERFSLILESASTNQTSMYLCASSLGPANNQPQHFGDGTRLSIL.